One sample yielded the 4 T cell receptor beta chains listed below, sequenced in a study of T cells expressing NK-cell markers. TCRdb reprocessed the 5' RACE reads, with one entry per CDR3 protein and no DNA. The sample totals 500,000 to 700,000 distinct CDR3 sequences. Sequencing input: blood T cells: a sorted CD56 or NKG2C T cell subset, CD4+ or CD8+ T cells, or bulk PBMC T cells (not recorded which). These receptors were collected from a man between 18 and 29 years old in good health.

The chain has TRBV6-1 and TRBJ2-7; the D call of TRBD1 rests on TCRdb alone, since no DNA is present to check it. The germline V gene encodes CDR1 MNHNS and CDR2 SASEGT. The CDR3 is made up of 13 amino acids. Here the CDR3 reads CASSPTEVYEQYF.

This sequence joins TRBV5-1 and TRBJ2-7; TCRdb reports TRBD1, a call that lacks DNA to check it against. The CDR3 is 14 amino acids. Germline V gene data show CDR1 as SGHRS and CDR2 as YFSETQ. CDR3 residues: CASKMGQGKYEQYF.

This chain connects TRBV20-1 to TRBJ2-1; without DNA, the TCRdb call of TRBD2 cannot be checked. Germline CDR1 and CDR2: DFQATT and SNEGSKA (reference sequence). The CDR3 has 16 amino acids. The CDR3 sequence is CSARNEWTSDYNEQFF.

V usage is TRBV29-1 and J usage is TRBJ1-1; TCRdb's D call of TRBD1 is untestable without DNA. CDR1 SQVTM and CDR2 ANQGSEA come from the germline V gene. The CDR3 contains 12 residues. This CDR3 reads CSVIHRDTEAFF. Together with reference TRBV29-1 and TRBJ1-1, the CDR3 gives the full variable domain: SAVISQKPSRDICQRGTSLTIQCQVDSQVTMMFWYRQQPGQSLTLIATANQGSEATYESGFVIDKFPISRPNLTFSTLTVSNMSPEDSSIYLCSVIHRDTEAFFGQGTRLTVV.